What follows are 28 T cell receptor beta chains derived from one specimen sequenced in a study of T cell changes during pregnancy in multiple sclerosis. Sequenced by immunoSEQ multiplex PCR; TCRdb stores in-frame clones only, minus some. The sample consists of under 50,000 clones, 94% of them appearing once. The specimen was CD8+ T cells from peripheral blood mononuclear cells, collected in the first trimester of pregnancy. These receptors originate from a female donor with multiple sclerosis, enrolled in a pregnancy study.

The chain is built from TRBV4-3 and TRBJ2-1; the D gene is possibly TRBD2 (5 bases). This CDR3 is 14 amino acids long. Per germline, CDR1 LGHNA and CDR2 YSLEER. V was cut by 6 bases and J by 10 bases, with 19 bases left in between. CDR3 sequence (DNA): TGCGCCAGCAGAGACTCTCTAGCCCTCGACGAGCAGTTCTTC. Protein product: CASRDSLALDEQFF.

CDR3 loop: CASSLLDRGPVTGELFF. DNA of the CDR3: TGTGCCAGCAGCTTATTGGACAGGGGGCCGGTCACCGGGGAGCTGTTTTTT. The chain employs TRBV11-2 and TRBJ2-2, with TRBD1 matching over 11 bases. The CDR3 has 17 amino acids. V dropped 2 bases and J dropped 4; count of bases not matched to a gene: 6. From germline, CDR1 is SGHAT and CDR2 FQNNGV.

The CDR3 DNA sequence: TGTGCCAGCAGCTTGGTTGGGGGACAAGGCGCTGAAGCTTTCTTT. Translated: CASSLVGGQGAEAFF. This chain connects TRBV5-8 to TRBJ1-1; TRBD1 might be the D (6 bases). The CDR3 runs 15 residues. The germline CDR1 and CDR2 sequences are SGHTS and YDEGEE. Trimming shortened V by 0 bases and J by 6 bases, and 15 bases separated the two germline ends. Together with reference TRBV5-8 and TRBJ1-1, the CDR3 gives the full variable domain: EAGVTQSPTHLIKTRGQQATLRCSPISGHTSVYWYQQALGLGLQFLLWYDEGEERNRGNFPPRFSGRQFPNYSSELNVNALELEDSALYLCASSLVGGQGAEAFFGQGTRLTVV.

The chain carries TRBV9 and TRBJ2-3, with D perhaps TRBD2 (5 bases). V was cut by 5 bases and J by 2 bases, with 15 bases left in between. The length of the CDR3 is 15 residues. Looked up from germline, CDR1 is SGDLS and CDR2 is YYNGEE. The CDR3, as DNA: TGTGCCAGCAGTACAGTTCTAGCCCACACAGATACGCAGTATTTT. This codes for CASSTVLAHTDTQYF.

The chain carries TRBV18 and TRBJ2-2, with D perhaps matching TRBD2 (6 bases). Deletions cut 3 bases from V and 6 bases from J, with 8 bases between. The CDR3 consists of 13 residues. Germline loops: CDR1 KGHSH, CDR2 LQKENI. The CDR3 DNA reads TGTGCCAGCTCACCGGGGACTGCCGGGGAGCTGTTTTTT. It codes for CASSPGTAGELFF.

The rearrangement links TRBV15 to TRBJ1-5; D is uncertain. Germline V gene lookup returns CDR1 LNHNV and CDR2 YYDKDF (reference sequence). CDR3 size: 14 residues. V dropped 1 base and J dropped 0 bases, with 4 bases sitting between them. The CDR3 DNA is TGTGCCACCAGCAGAGCCCGTAGCAATCAGCCCCAGCATTTT. Translated, it gives CATSRARSNQPQHF.

The V call is TRBV7-6, the J call TRBJ2-1; D gene ambiguous. The CDR3 consists of 15 residues. V dropped 5 bases and J dropped 4 bases, with 15 bases sitting between them. Germline V CDR1 and CDR2: SGHVS, FNYEAQ. The CDR3 region has the DNA TGTGCCAGCAGCCAGTTGGTTCAGGCTTACAATGAGCAGTTCTTC. Protein sequence: CASSQLVQAYNEQFF. Together with reference TRBV7-6 and TRBJ2-1, the CDR3 gives the full variable domain: GAGVSQSPRYKVTKRGQDVALRCDPISGHVSLYWYRQALGQGPEFLTYFNYEAQQDKSGLPNDRFSAERPEGSISTLTIQRTEQRDSAMYRCASSQLVQAYNEQFFGPGTRLTVL.

The gene calls are TRBV7-9 and TRBJ1-1, with TRBD1 identical over 7 bases. The CDR3 extends over 15 amino acids. CDR1 and CDR2 (germline): SEHNR, FQNEAQ (reference sequence). V shed 5 bases and J 3 bases; nucleotides not matched to a gene: 9. The CDR3 DNA follows: TGTGCCAGCAGCCCTCAGGGGGTTATGGACACTGAAGCTTTCTTT. This encodes CASSPQGVMDTEAFF.

The chain links TRBV5-4 to TRBJ2-1; tentatively, D is TRBD2 (5 bases). V was trimmed by 5 bases and J by 4 bases, leaving 10 bases between them. The CDR3 is made up of 13 amino acids. The germline V gene encodes CDR1 SGHNT and CDR2 YYREEE (reference sequence). CDR3 loop: CASRAEGYNEQFF. The CDR3, as DNA: TGTGCCAGCAGGGCTGAGGGATACAATGAGCAGTTCTTC.

The chain links TRBV30 to TRBJ2-5; 9 bases align to TRBD2. Looked up from germline, CDR1 is GTSNPN and CDR2 is SVGIG (reference sequence). V shed 2 bases and J 5 bases; nucleotides not matched to a gene: 9. The CDR3 sequence is 15 residues long. CDR3 nucleotides: TGTGCCTGGAGTCCCGGGACTAGCCTGTGGGAGACCCAGTACTTC. Protein product: CAWSPGTSLWETQYF.

The chain links TRBV29-1 to TRBJ1-1; 9 bases fit TRBD1. The germline CDR1 and CDR2 sequences are SQVTM and ANQGSEA. The trim removed 4 bases at V and 3 bases at J, leaving 12 bases unmatched. This CDR3 has 16 residues. Here the CDR3 reads CSVGWDRAKGDTEAFF. For the CDR3, the DNA is TGCAGCGTTGGGTGGGACAGGGCAAAAGGGGACACTGAAGCTTTCTTT.

This clone is a singleton in its sample. The chain has TRBV7-9 and TRBJ2-3; a possible D gene is TRBD2 (5 bases). The CDR3 is 14 residues long. The V gene lost 5 bases and the J gene lost 1 base, with 10 bases spanning the gap. Germline CDR1 SEHNR, CDR2 FQNEAQ (reference sequence). The CDR3 protein is CASSLMEGTDTQYF. Written as DNA, the CDR3 is TGTGCCAGCAGCCTGATGGAGGGCACAGATACGCAGTATTTT.

The chain combines TRBV7-9 with TRBJ2-7; the D gene is possibly TRBD1 (6 bases). In germline, CDR1 is SEHNR, CDR2 FQNEAQ (reference sequence). V gave up 6 bases and J gave up 2 bases, with 11 bases separating them. CDR3 size: 13 residues. The CDR3 here is CASSWDNPYEQYF. The CDR3 nucleotides read TGTGCCAGCAGTTGGGACAATCCCTACGAGCAGTACTTC.

Note on this clone: The same CDR3 arises from other DNA sequences in this sample as well. This chain joins TRBV19 and TRBJ1-1, with D unresolved. V was clipped by 3 bases and J by 0 bases, with 5 bases between them. The CDR3 runs to 13 residues. Per the germline V gene, CDR1 is LNHDA and CDR2 is SQIVND (reference sequence). CDR3 protein: CASSISVNTEAFF. DNA for the CDR3: TGTGCCAGTAGTATTTCAGTGAACACTGAAGCTTTCTTT.

The chain uses TRBV7-6 and TRBJ2-1; D not resolved. The CDR3 loop spans 13 amino acids. With 4 bases removed from V and 6 bases from J, the gap between germline ends came to 10 bases. From germline, CDR1 is SGHVS and CDR2 FNYEAQ. This CDR3 is CASSSNGGNEQFF. The CDR3 nucleotides read TGTGCCAGCAGCTCAAATGGCGGCAATGAGCAGTTCTTC.

This rearrangement joins TRBV5-6 to TRBJ2-5; the match to TRBD1 covers 8 bases. The CDR3 sequence is 15 residues long. Germline V gene lookup returns CDR1 SGHDT and CDR2 YYEEEE. V was pared by 5 bases and J by 5 bases, with 11 bases of the junction left unmatched. This CDR3 is CASRWLAAGGETQYF. The CDR3 region has the DNA TGTGCCAGCAGATGGTTAGCGGCAGGGGGCGAGACCCAGTACTTC.

V usage is TRBV15 and J usage is TRBJ2-7; TRBD2 aligns across 7 bases. J lost 3 bases, V lost 5 bases, and 4 bases had no gene match. Per germline, CDR1 LNHNV and CDR2 YYDKDF (reference sequence). The CDR3 is 13 amino acids. The CDR3 DNA reads as TGTGCCACCAGCTGGGAGCGGGACTACGAGCAGTACTTC. It encodes CATSWERDYEQYF.

The chain couples TRBV2 to TRBJ2-7; 9 bases align to TRBD1. This CDR3 is built from 13 residues. V lost 8 bases, J lost 6 bases, and 8 bases stayed unmatched. Germline V lookup: CDR1 SNHLY, CDR2 FYNNEI. CDR3 protein: CASVDRGAREQYF. CDR3 nucleotide sequence: TGTGCCAGCGTTGACAGGGGGGCGCGCGAGCAGTACTTC.

This chain connects TRBV9 to TRBJ2-1; D is possibly TRBD1 (6 bases). V was shortened by 0 bases and J by 4 bases, with 17 bases between the two germline ends. The germline V gene has CDR1 SGDLS and CDR2 YYNGEE. The CDR3 length is 17 residues. The CDR3 loop reads CASSVGGQLPQYNEQFF. CDR3 nucleotides: TGTGCCAGCAGCGTAGGAGGACAGCTCCCTCAGTACAATGAGCAGTTCTTC.

The rearrangement joins TRBV28 to TRBJ2-1; 9 nucleotides agree with TRBD1. The junction had 9 bases not matched to a gene; V was cut back by 2 bases and J by 7 bases. The germline CDR1 and CDR2 sequences are MDHEN and SYDVKM. The CDR3 sequence is 16 residues long. CDR3 loop: CASSLVRGTGLNEQFF. The CDR3 region has the DNA TGTGCCAGCAGTTTAGTACGGGGGACAGGGTTGAATGAGCAGTTCTTC.

The rearrangement joins TRBV5-4 to TRBJ2-7, with a tentative D call TRBD1 (6 bases). The V and J ends lost 3 bases and 3 bases respectively, with 10 bases between them. Germline CDR1 and CDR2: SGHNT and YYREEE (reference sequence). The CDR3 covers 13 residues. CDR3 residues: CASSSQGNYEQYF. CDR3 nucleotides: TGTGCCAGCAGCTCACAGGGAAACTACGAGCAGTACTTC.

CDR3 sequence reads: CASSASGGAGELFF. The CDR3 DNA is TGTGCCAGCAGCGCCTCCGGGGGGGCCGGGGAGCTGTTTTTT. The V call is TRBV7-3, the J call TRBJ2-2; 8 bases are shared with TRBD2. Germline lookup yields CDR1 SGHTA and CDR2 FQGTGA. Germline trimming cut 5 bases from V and 6 bases from J; bases unmatched to any gene: 5. This CDR3 is 14 amino acids long.

This clone was observed once. This chain connects TRBV5-1 to TRBJ2-1; 9 nucleotides match TRBD1. This CDR3 is built from 13 residues. V lost 9 bases, J lost 9 bases, and 10 bases stayed unmatched. Germline assignment: CDR1 SGHRS and CDR2 YFSETQ. CDR3 nucleotide sequence: TGCGCCACTCCGGGACAGGGATCGGGTGAGCAGTTCTTC. Its protein is CATPGQGSGEQFF.

This rearrangement joins TRBV6-1 to TRBJ2-2, with D maybe TRBD1 (6 bases). The germline V and J ends were trimmed by 5 bases and 2 bases, with 9 bases remaining between them. Germline-derived CDR1 and CDR2 are MNHNS and SASEGT. CDR3 length equals 14 residues. CDR3 protein: CASSRQANTGELFF. The CDR3 bases are TGTGCCAGCAGTCGACAGGCCAACACCGGGGAGCTGTTTTTT.

This rearrangement joins TRBV6-1 to TRBJ1-2; 7 bases fit TRBD1. The CDR3 length is 14 residues. Per the germline V gene, CDR1 is MNHNS and CDR2 is SASEGT. V trimming: 4 bases; J trimming: 1 base; junction bases outside the gene matches: 3. The CDR3 loop reads CASSVRGSNYGYTF. The CDR3 DNA reads as TGTGCCAGCAGTGTCAGGGGGAGTAACTATGGCTACACCTTC.

This sequence joins TRBV28 and TRBJ2-2, with 9 positions matching TRBD2. Germline V gene data show CDR1 as MDHEN and CDR2 as SYDVKM. The CDR3 extends over 18 amino acids. The V and J ends lost 6 bases and 0 bases, in that order; junction bases with no gene match: 11. This chain's CDR3 is CASSFRRGGGTNTGELFF. The CDR3 nucleotides are TGTGCCAGCAGCTTCCGGCGGGGGGGCGGAACGAACACCGGGGAGCTGTTTTTT.

The genes are TRBV7-8 and TRBJ2-7; D remains unclear. Germline loops: CDR1 SGHVS, CDR2 FQNEAQ. This CDR3 is 17 amino acids long. V lost 1 base and J 0 bases, leaving 16 bases between the germline ends. CDR3 DNA: TGTGCCAGCAGCTTAGTGACCACAGCCCCCGGCTCCTACGAGCAGTACTTC. As protein: CASSLVTTAPGSYEQYF.

The V call is TRBV7-9, the J call TRBJ1-2; TRBD1 agrees at 7 bases. The ends lost 6 bases at V and 4 bases at J; junction bases unmatched: 8. This CDR3 comprises 14 residues. Germline V gives CDR1 SEHNR, CDR2 FQNEAQ (reference sequence). Written as DNA, the CDR3 is TGTGCCAGCAGTTATGCTGGGACAGTCTATGGCTACACCTTC. Translating gives CASSYAGTVYGYTF.